This T cell receptor beta chain derives from a study of cytomegalovirus exposure and HLA in healthy donors (dated by TCRdb to between 2016 and 2019). With regard to the full study: According to an earlier analysis of several hundred of the donors, some 180 million T cells yielded some 120 million unique TCR beta sequences and roughly 280 Gb of sequence data. An early release covering roughly 640 HLA-typed donors comprised about 310 gigabases of sequencing data and around 80 million unique TCR sequences. Of the roughly 400 genotyped donors, approximately 80% fell in the genetic ancestry cluster associated with self-reported Caucasian donors. The study was designed to test whether signatures of past pathogen exposure could be identified by cataloging public T cell receptors. The T cell repertoires of 666 subjects were profiled by immunosequencing and related to cytomegalovirus serostatus. A separate validation cohort of about 110 different subjects was used in addition to the 666-subject first cohort. The study combined high-throughput TCR immunosequencing, statistical association of individual TCRs with disease status, and machine learning to predict cytomegalovirus infection status. A later analysis re-examined previously published TCR beta repertoires from about 700 donors and added high-resolution HLA genotyping to investigate patterns of TCR occurrence. The later analysis used no new phenotypic data to find candidate immune exposures, relying instead on TCR beta sequences and their occurrence across donors. An earlier analysis of several hundred of the donors used high-throughput TCR beta sequencing to judge whether each TCR beta V gene segment behaved as functional or pseudogenic. Donor age, sex, ethnicity and CMV serostatus were collected together with the repertoire data. A later genetic analysis took genome-wide SNP genotypes for 398 of the 666 donors and used that subset as a discovery cohort. Every discovery cohort repertoire had been produced on one sequencing platform. Both class I and class II loci were covered by HLA typing, at four-digit resolution. Typing coverage differed by locus: A, B, C, DRB1 and DQB1 were typed in roughly 629-640 donors, DQA1 in approximately 520, DPA1 in 600 to 610, and DPB1 in 400 to 480. Four to six DR-DQ haplotypes were handled as single units for association and clustering, since linkage in the cohort was strong. Among about 360 genotyped donors of the cohort, an average of about 240,000 unique TCR beta nucleotide sequences were sequenced per donor, about a sixth of them non-productive. General study outcomes and caveats: Because HLA typing was missing for some donors at each locus, association tests included only the typed subset. At a false discovery rate of 0.05, a later analysis linked around 15,000 TCR beta sequences to specific HLA alleles. A group of highly shared sequence variants was considered likely to be a technical artifact of the sequencing pipeline. The earlier analysis of about 600 of the donors excluded 15 to 20 rarely observed V segments, including chromosome 9 orphons, because counts were too low. Presence/absence analyses assumed roughly uniform sequencing depth across donors, an assumption that may not hold. In a later analysis, HLA-associated TCR beta chains were found to be more clonally expanded and to have lower generation probabilities than equally common non-associated chains. A later genetic analysis associated a missense DCLRE1C variant with V-gene and J-gene trimming of TCR beta chains, and an independent cohort replicated the association. According to a later genetic analysis, donors in an Asian-associated ancestry cluster had fewer N-insertions in productive TCRs than the approximately 630-donor mean. Linkage disequilibrium might explain the correlated functional status among segregating V segments, but an unknown experimental factor could not be ruled out. Most CMV-associated TCR beta chains appeared to be HLA-restricted in a later analysis, and the HLA associations seemed to be driven largely by CMV exposure. Most TCR sequences were seen in very few donors, while some public TCRs were found in many individuals. In an earlier analysis of fewer than 700 of the donors, most TCR beta V segments appeared in productive rearrangements about 87% or about 30% of the time, broadly matching IMGT annotations. The study gave a list of about 160 TCR beta chains associated with cytomegalovirus. A few of the identified cytomegalovirus-associated TCR beta chains were confirmed in vitro to be specific for cytomegalovirus antigens. A later analysis found that TCR association rates varied across HLA loci, with DRB1 alleles showing the most associated TCRs and HLA-C alleles the fewest. Assigning TCR associations to individual alleles was difficult when HLA alleles, especially DR and DQ, strongly co-occurred. The cohort was sequenced for TCR beta chains only, and without alpha or paired-chain data the features that could be detected were limited. The classifier was reported to diagnose cytomegalovirus status with high specificity and sensitivity in both the original and validation cohorts. It was suggested by the authors that the approach could potentially be generalized to other disease states and immunological phenotypes. The only immune exposure information available for the cohort was CMV serostatus. Because the 87-base-pair reads could not distinguish some IMGT-functional V segments, including TRBV6-2 and TRBV6-3, those segments were excluded. Several of the top co-occurrence clusters appeared to be linked to parvovirus B19, influenza, CMV and Epstein-Barr virus, according to a later analysis. A further reported finding was that TCR beta sequences accurately predicted the HLA-A and HLA-B alleles for most subjects in the first cohort.

The library came from the immunoSEQ multiplex PCR assay. For the multiplex PCR, a mixture combining 60 forward primers for TCR Vbeta segments and 13 reverse primers for TCR Jbeta segments was used. The CDR3 region of rearranged TCR beta genes was amplified from genomic DNA by a multiplex PCR assay. Amplified TCR beta libraries were sequenced as 87-base-pair reads on the Illumina HiSeq System. Per the authors' processing: In a later analysis, approximately 74 million unique TCR beta chains were counted across the roughly 610 repertoires, and approximately 9.9 million of these chains were shared by at least two donors. To remove PCR and sequencing errors, raw reads were error-corrected and collapsed into unique sequences using a nearest-neighbor algorithm that merged closely related sequences. CDR3 sequences were aligned to IMGT reference sequences to assign V, D and J gene segments. For a sequence to be retained, a match of at least six nucleotides to both a V gene segment and a J gene segment was required. Rearrangements were classified as productive when the CDR3 lacked stop codons and remained in frame with V and J, and all other rearrangements were classified as non-productive. Following IMGT convention, CDR3 was defined as the stretch from the second conserved V-encoded cysteine up to the conserved J-encoded phenylalanine. Sequences without an unambiguous match to a single V gene segment were excluded from the earlier analysis of approximately 600 of the donors. In an earlier analysis of 587 of the donors, a V segment was called functional when productive rearrangements were above 56.7%, and segregating when the standard deviation between donors exceeded 5%. A statistical classification framework was built to diagnose cytomegalovirus status from the catalog of TCR beta chain sequences. In a later analysis, TCR nucleotide sequences were compared against IMGT/GENE-DB human TR gene sequences so that V and J genes could be assigned. A later analysis assigned CDR3 sequences and most-parsimonious VDJ recombination scenarios with the TCRdist pipeline. In a later analysis, each TCR beta chain was defined by its CDR3 amino acid sequence together with its V-gene family, and reads lacking a unique V-gene family were excluded. A later analysis removed several hundred highly shared, low-generation-probability nucleotide sequences to deal with suspected cross-contamination and a sequencing artifact. In a later analysis, a clonal expansion index for each public chain was calculated from normalized within-repertoire ranks of inferred template counts. In a later analysis, generation probabilities were computed using a VDJ recombination model fitted to out-of-frame rearrangements, and the results were checked against IGoR. In a later analysis, hypergeometric tests were used to score TCR-TCR, TCR-HLA and TCR-CMV co-occurrence, with a repertoire-size bias correction applied to TCR pairs. In a later analysis, false discovery rates were estimated by permuting HLA or CMV assignments 20 times. In a later analysis, co-occurring TCRs were grouped using DBSCAN, and TCRdist sequence similarity was added for clustering within HLA-allele-positive subsets. Repertoires with fewer than 30,000 or more than 120,000 public chains were left out of co-occurrence clustering, as were five repertoires with anomalous nucleotide sharing. Imported from immuneACCESS, the table was reduced by TCRdb to in-frame sequences with V and J called. These copies leave out some clones; in studies compared against another copy, an unresolved V gene accounts for under half, and the cause of the remainder is not known. That table is the source of V, J and clone size, and D and trimming were worked out from the DNA. Recorded for this sample are some 130,000 clones; 55% to 75% of them occurred a single time. Less than 5% of the sample goes to the ten largest clones.

The germline V gene sets CDR1 to ENHRY and CDR2 to SYGVKD. V and J lose 6 bases and 1 base, and a span of 9 bases separates them. The CDR3 sequence holds 13 residues, the cysteine and phenylalanine included. Of all the DNA, just the CDR3 is kept, 39 bases in frame from base 1. The cohort consisted of approximately 670 healthy bone marrow donors. Cohort members were all nominally healthy when sampled, although unrecorded immune exposures were likely present. The donor tested CMV seropositive and was one of the 289 seropositive cohort members. A peripheral blood sample was collected from each donor, and TCR beta sequencing was performed on peripheral blood mononuclear cells. Genomic DNA was extracted from the blood cell samples with the Qiagen DNeasy Blood Extraction Kit. Notes on this clone: Its cognate antigen has yet to be identified. No much larger clone is present one base from it, and per-base qualities are unavailable.

The clonotype was recovered from a man aged 50 to 60 in good health and CMV-seropositive. The V gene is TRBV10-3 and the J gene is TRBJ1-1; the D gene is perhaps TRBD1, from 6 matching bases. What was sequenced was PBMCs. In nucleotide form, the sequence is TGTGCCATCAGCCCACAGGGGAACACTGAAGCTTTCTTT. The translation is CAISPQGNTEAFF.